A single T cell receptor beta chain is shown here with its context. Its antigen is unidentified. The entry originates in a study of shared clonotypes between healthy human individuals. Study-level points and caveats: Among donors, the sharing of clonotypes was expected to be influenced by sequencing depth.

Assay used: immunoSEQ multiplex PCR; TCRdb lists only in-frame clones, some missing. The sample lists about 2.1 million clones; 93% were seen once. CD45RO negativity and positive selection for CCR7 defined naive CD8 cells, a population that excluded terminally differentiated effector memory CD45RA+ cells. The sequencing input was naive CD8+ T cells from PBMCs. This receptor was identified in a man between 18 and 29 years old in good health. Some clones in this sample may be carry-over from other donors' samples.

The CDR3 loop is CASSLQLRLQETQYF. The CDR3 region has the DNA TGCGCCAGCAGCTTACAGCTCAGGTTGCAAGAGACCCAGTACTTC. This chain links TRBV5-1 with TRBJ2-5; no clear D gene. Germline V gene lookup returns CDR1 SGHRS and CDR2 YFSETQ. The CDR3 has 15 residues. The V and J ends lost 2 bases and 2 bases respectively, with 13 bases between them.